The 16 T cell receptor beta chains below come from one sample, sequenced in a study of cytomegalovirus exposure and HLA in healthy donors. Libraries were prepared by immunoSEQ multiplex PCR; TCRdb keeps only in-frame clonotypes and omits some of them. Here the sample spans 200,000 or so clones, around 90% being singletons. The sequenced material came from PBMCs. Receptor source: a woman in her late teens or twenties in good health and CMV-seronegative.

This rearrangement joins TRBV28 to TRBJ2-7; TRBD2 agrees at 8 bases. The CDR3 covers 15 residues. Germline V gives CDR1 MDHEN, CDR2 SYDVKM. V gave up 4 bases and J gave up 6 bases; unmatched junction bases: 11. The CDR3, as DNA: TGTGCCAGCAGTTCGCCCCCCGGGAGGGCCAGCGAGCAGTACTTC. Its translation is CASSSPPGRASEQYF.

This clone was counted a few times. The rearrangement joins TRBV30 to TRBJ1-1; D uncertain. The CDR3 runs to 10 residues. Germline loops: CDR1 GTSNPN, CDR2 SVGIG (reference sequence). V gave up 6 bases and J gave up 7 bases, with 9 bases separating them. The CDR3 bases are TGTGCCTGTAGGGAGGGTGAAGCTTTCTTT. Translating gives CACREGEAFF.

The chain employs TRBV27 and TRBJ2-1, with 15 bases aligning to TRBD2. V was clipped by 7 bases and J by 0 bases; unmatched bases: 13. CDR1 is MNHEY and CDR2 is SMNVEV in the germline V gene (reference sequence). The CDR3 loop spans 20 amino acids. The CDR3 protein is CASTPGEGTSGGSSYNEQFF. Here the CDR3 DNA reads TGTGCCAGCACGCCCGGGGAAGGGACTAGCGGGGGGAGCTCCTACAATGAGCAGTTCTTC.

The rearrangement uses TRBV5-1 and TRBJ1-2; 7 positions match TRBD1. This CDR3 spans 14 amino acids. The V gene's germline CDR1 is SGHRS and CDR2 YFSETQ. The ends lost 4 bases at V and 7 bases at J; junction bases unmatched: 10. CDR3 loop: CASSLGTAGGGYTF. The CDR3 DNA is TGCGCCAGCAGCCTAGGGACAGCCGGAGGTGGCTACACCTTC.

The chain has TRBV7-2 and TRBJ1-2, with 9 bases aligning to TRBD1. J lost 4 bases, V lost 3 bases, and 12 bases had no gene match. CDR1 is SGHTA and CDR2 is FQGNSA in the germline V gene. The CDR3 runs 17 residues. CDR3 coding DNA: TGTGCCAGCAGCTTGGGAGGGGGACAGGGAAATTCCTATGGCTACACCTTC. This translates into CASSLGGGQGNSYGYTF.

V and J are TRBV7-2 and TRBJ1-2; D not resolved. V lost 1 base and J 2 bases, leaving 14 bases between the germline ends. The CDR3 has 16 amino acids. Germline CDR1 and CDR2: SGHTA and FQGNSA. The DNA of the CDR3 is TGTGCCAGCAGCTTAGTTGGGTGGGGAGGGAACTATGGCTACACCTTC. Translating gives CASSLVGWGGNYGYTF. Based on the CDR3 plus reference TRBV7-2 and TRBJ1-2, the full variable domain is GAGVSQSPSNKVTEKGKDVELRCDPISGHTALYWYRQSLGQGLEFLIYFQGNSAPDKSGLPSDRFSAERTGGSVSTLTIQRTQQEDSAVYLCASSLVGWGGNYGYTFGSGTRLTVV.

This chain uses TRBV28 with TRBJ1-1; a possible D gene is TRBD1 (5 bases). CDR1 is MDHEN, CDR2 SYDVKM, per germline. The CDR3 extends over 15 amino acids. Trimming removed 1 base at V and 7 bases at J, with 16 bases between. In nucleotides, the CDR3 is TGTGCCAGCAGTTTATATTCATCCAGGGTGGATGAAGCTTTCTTT. This sequence encodes CASSLYSSRVDEAFF.

The J gene is TRBJ1-1, the V gene TRBV30, with D possibly matching TRBD1 (6 bases). V was clipped by 2 bases and J by 3 bases, with 16 bases between them. The length of the CDR3 is 15 residues. Germline V gives CDR1 GTSNPN, CDR2 SVGIG (reference sequence). In DNA form, the CDR3 reads TGTGCCTGGAGTACCCGGGGACAAGCACACACTGAAGCTTTCTTT. It specifies CAWSTRGQAHTEAFF. The whole variable domain, remainder taken from reference TRBV30 and TRBJ1-1, is SQTIHQWPATLVQPVGSPLSLECTVEGTSNPNLYWYRQAAGRGLQLLFYSVGIGQISSEVPQNLSASRPQDRQFILSSKKLLLSDSGFYLCAWSTRGQAHTEAFFGQGTRLTVV.

This clone appeared a few times. The chain recombines TRBV9 with TRBJ1-1, with D possibly TRBD1 on 6 matching bases. From germline, CDR1 is SGDLS and CDR2 YYNGEE. The CDR3 consists of 15 residues. V dropped 4 bases and J dropped 6 bases, with 19 bases sitting between them. The CDR3 bases are TGTGCCAGCAGCTCTAAGAGGACAGTTGGGCCTGAAGCTTTCTTT. Its translation: CASSSKRTVGPEAFF.

The rearrangement joins TRBV9 to TRBJ1-5, with D possibly being TRBD1 (6 bases). This CDR3 is built from 16 residues. Trimming stripped 4 bases from V and 2 bases from J, with 16 bases between. Germline V gene data show CDR1 as SGDLS and CDR2 as YYNGEE. CDR3 DNA: TGTGCCAGCAGCCCCCGGGACACCGATGGCAATCAGCCCCAGCATTTT. Amino acid sequence: CASSPRDTDGNQPQHF.

J is TRBJ2-1 and V is TRBV5-1, with TRBD2 matching over 7 bases. Germline V gene data show CDR1 as SGHRS and CDR2 as YFSETQ. The CDR3 loop spans 15 amino acids. Losses at the gene ends were 4 bases for V and 0 bases for J; bases not matched to a gene: 4. CDR3 DNA: TGCGCCAGCAGCAGGGAGGGTAGCTCCTACAATGAGCAGTTCTTC. Translating gives CASSREGSSYNEQFF. The whole variable domain, filled in from reference TRBV5-1 and TRBJ2-1, reads KAGVTQTPRYLIKTRGQQVTLSCSPISGHRSVSWYQQTPGQGLQFLFEYFSETQRNKGNFPGRFSGRQFSNSRSEMNVSTLELGDSALYLCASSREGSSYNEQFFGPGTRLTVL.

The V and J genes are TRBV5-4 and TRBJ1-1; the D is unclear. There are 14 residues in the CDR3. Germline CDR1 reads SGHNT; CDR2 reads YYREEE (reference sequence). The V end lost 2 bases, the J end lost 1 base, and 9 bases lay between the germline ends. The CDR3 DNA reads as TGTGCCAGCAGCTTCGGTATTGGGAACACTGAAGCTTTCTTT. This encodes CASSFGIGNTEAFF.

The chain employs TRBV9 and TRBJ2-1, with 10 nucleotides matching TRBD2. The CDR3 is 18 amino acids. V dropped 0 bases and J dropped 6; count of bases not matched to a gene: 12. Germline V gene sequence: CDR1 SGDLS, CDR2 YYNGEE. As DNA, the CDR3 is TGTGCCAGCAGCGTAGAGGGGGGACTAGCGAGCCCTCGCAATGAGCAGTTCTTC. This codes for CASSVEGGLASPRNEQFF.

The rearrangement uses TRBV29-1 and TRBJ2-7, with 7 positions matching TRBD1. Germline V CDR1 and CDR2: SQVTM, ANQGSEA. The length of the CDR3 is 11 residues. V lost 7 bases and J lost 5; bases outside the gene matches: 5. CDR3 in DNA: TGCAGCGCGACAGGGTTGCACGAGCAGTACTTC. Translating it yields CSATGLHEQYF.

J is TRBJ1-6 and V is TRBV5-8; D perhaps matches TRBD1 (5 bases). The germline V gene encodes CDR1 SGHTS and CDR2 YDEGEE. Trimming cost V 0 bases and J 0 bases, with 10 bases left between them. This CDR3 spans 17 amino acids. As DNA, the CDR3 is TGTGCCAGCAGCTTGGGACAGAAAAGCTCCTATAATTCACCCCTCCACTTT. Amino acid sequence: CASSLGQKSSYNSPLHF.

This clone appeared a single time. The rearrangement uses TRBV29-1 and TRBJ2-7; perhaps TRBD2 as D (6 bases). This CDR3 comprises 13 residues. Looked up from germline, CDR1 is SQVTM and CDR2 is ANQGSEA. Trimming pared 5 bases from V and 2 bases from J, leaving 13 bases between. The CDR3 DNA is TGCAGCGTTTTCGGGGGAGGCACCTACGAGCAGTACTTC. Its protein is CSVFGGGTYEQYF.